The next 22 T cell receptor beta chains were all read from a single sample in a study of CD8 T cells in ankylosing spondylitis. From the 5' RACE reads, TCRdb called clonotypes with MiXCR, one entry per CDR3 protein. Counted here are approximately 220,000 distinct CDR3 sequences, around a quarter occurring once; the ten biggest clones make up under 8%. Sample: blood, either unsorted or a sorted T cell fraction (not recorded which). Receptor source: a male donor with ankylosing spondylitis or in good health (not recorded which).

This clonotype was counted only a few times. The chain couples TRBV12-3 or TRBV12-4 to TRBJ2-7, with 10 bases aligning to TRBD1. V trimming: 5 bases; J trimming: 3 bases; junction bases outside the gene matches: 7. This CDR3 spans 15 amino acids. The CDR3 sequence is CASSHPGQGLYEQYF. The DNA of the CDR3 is TGTGCCAGCAGTCACCCGGGACAGGGGCTCTACGAGCAGTACTTC.

V usage is TRBV29-1 and J usage is TRBJ2-5; 12 positions agree with TRBD1. The CDR3 is made up of 14 amino acids. V lost 6 bases, J lost 6 bases, and 8 bases stayed unmatched. CDR1 and CDR2 (germline): SQVTM, ANQGSEA. CDR3 in DNA: TGCAGCGTGACCGGGACAGGGGGCGTAAAGACCCAGTACTTC. As protein: CSVTGTGGVKTQYF.

In its sample, this clonotype was seen many times. The V and J genes are TRBV5-1 and TRBJ2-5, with D perhaps matching TRBD1 or TRBD2 (5 bases each). Trimming left V 5 bases short and J 2 bases short, with 16 bases between. CDR1 SGHRS and CDR2 YFSETQ come from the germline V gene. The CDR3 runs to 15 residues. The CDR3, as DNA: TGCGCCAGCAGGCCTCTCCGGGACGGACAAGAGACCCAGTACTTC. Translation gives CASRPLRDGQETQYF.

This clonotype was counted many times. The chain links TRBV12-3 or TRBV12-4 to TRBJ1-5; D not certain. The CDR3 contains 16 residues. Deletions cut 0 bases from V and 1 base from J, with 10 bases between. The CDR3 here is CASSLALGKSNQPQHF. The CDR3 bases are TGTGCCAGCAGTTTAGCGCTGGGAAAAAGCAATCAGCCCCAGCATTTT.

This clonotype has at least ten counts. The chain combines TRBV29-1 with TRBJ2-4, with 8 bases matching TRBD1. This CDR3 contains 14 residues. V lost 4 bases and J lost 1; bases outside the gene matches: 3. CDR1 is SQVTM, CDR2 ANQGSEA, per germline. The CDR3 reads CSVGTGPAKNIQYF. CDR3 sequence (DNA): TGCAGCGTTGGGACAGGGCCCGCCAAAAACATTCAGTACTTC.

At least ten counts were recorded for this clonotype. CDR3 coding DNA: TGTGCCAGCAGCGTGGGGACAGCGGGTACGCAGTATTTT. It codes for CASSVGTAGTQYF. The chain carries TRBV9 and TRBJ2-3, with D perhaps TRBD1 (7 bases). Germline V gene sequence: CDR1 SGDLS, CDR2 YYNGEE. The CDR3 has 13 residues. Trimming took 2 bases from V and 8 from J, leaving 12 bases between them.

This clonotype was recorded many times. The genes are TRBV6-2 or TRBV6-3 and TRBJ2-7, with TRBD2 matching 7 bases. Germline CDR1 is MNHEY and CDR2 is SVGEGT. J lost 3 bases, V lost 6 bases, and 11 bases had no gene match. This CDR3 region has 15 residues. CDR3 DNA: TGTGCCAGCAGCCGTGACCATAGCGGGCGCTACGAGCAGTACTTC. Residues: CASSRDHSGRYEQYF.

The V call is TRBV5-6, the J call TRBJ1-5, with a possible D match to TRBD1 (5 bases). CDR1 and CDR2 from the germline V gene are SGHDT and YYEEEE. The CDR3 consists of 14 residues. V dropped 2 bases and J dropped 3 bases, with 9 bases sitting between them. The CDR3, as DNA: TGTGCCAGCAGCTTATCAGGGTTCAATCAGCCCCAGCATTTT. Amino acid sequence: CASSLSGFNQPQHF.

Points on this clonotype: A read error may be the cause here, since a much bigger clone is one base away. The gene calls are TRBV6-1 and TRBJ2-7; TRBD2 matches at 11 bases. The CDR3 extends over 18 amino acids. The trim removed 8 bases at V and 6 bases at J, leaving 21 bases unmatched. In germline, CDR1 is MNHNS, CDR2 SASEGT. The CDR3 spells CASFQQKGLAGVFCEQYF. The CDR3, as DNA: TGTGCCAGCTTTCAGCAGAAAGGACTAGCGGGTGTTTTCTGCGAGCAGTACTTC.

This clonotype was observed many times. The chain is built from TRBV5-1 and TRBJ1-4, with D perhaps TRBD1 (5 bases). The germline V gene encodes CDR1 SGHRS and CDR2 YFSETQ. V lost 1 base to trimming and J lost 7 bases, with 17 bases between them. The CDR3 runs to 16 residues. The CDR3 coding sequence is TGCGCCAGCAGCTTGATGGGGCAGGGTGTAGGTGAAAAACTGTTTTTT. Amino acid sequence: CASSLMGQGVGEKLFF.

This rearrangement joins TRBV20-1 to TRBJ2-7; TRBD2 agrees at 9 bases. The CDR3 spans 13 residues. CDR1 is DFQATT and CDR2 is SNEGSKA in the germline V gene (reference sequence). V shed 3 bases and J 7 bases; nucleotides not matched to a gene: 7. CDR3 DNA: TGCAGTGCTAGTCCTAGCGGGATAGTGGAGCAGTACTTC. As protein: CSASPSGIVEQYF.

This clonotype was picked up many times. The CDR3 loop is CASSQGTSVYEQYF. The CDR3 DNA reads TGTGCCAGCAGCCAGGGGACTAGTGTCTACGAGCAGTACTTC. The chain couples TRBV3-1 to TRBJ2-7; 8 positions agree with TRBD2. Unmatched junction bases numbered 4, after V lost 3 bases and J lost 3 bases. CDR1 LGHDT and CDR2 YNNKEL come from the germline V gene (reference sequence). The CDR3 sequence is 14 residues long.

The rearrangement links TRBV5-1 to TRBJ1-5, with D perhaps TRBD1 (5 bases). This CDR3 spans 14 amino acids. The germline gives CDR1 SGHRS, CDR2 YFSETQ. Trimming pared 1 base from V and 4 bases from J, leaving 9 bases between. CDR3 DNA sequence: TGCGCCAGCAGCTTGTATTCAGGGAATCAGCCCCAGCATTTT. Amino acid sequence: CASSLYSGNQPQHF.

There are a few counts of this clonotype. This chain connects TRBV10-3 to TRBJ2-3; D is perhaps TRBD1 or TRBD2 (5 bases each). CDR1 and CDR2 (germline): ENHRY, SYGVKD. This CDR3 is 17 amino acids long. V was trimmed by 3 bases and J by 0 bases, leaving 16 bases between them. CDR3 sequence (DNA): TGTGCCATCAGTGAACGGGGCGTAAGTCCGAGCACAGATACGCAGTATTTT. Encoded protein: CAISERGVSPSTDTQYF.

This clonotype was seen at least ten times. The chain carries TRBV5-1 and TRBJ2-2; 8 bases match TRBD1. Looked up from germline, CDR1 is SGHRS and CDR2 is YFSETQ. The CDR3 runs to 14 residues. J was trimmed by 4 bases and V by 4 bases; bases with no gene match: 3. The CDR3 is CASSRTGGTGELFF. CDR3 DNA: TGCGCCAGCAGCAGAACAGGGGGCACCGGGGAGCTGTTTTTT.

In this sample, this clonotype turned up many times. The J gene is TRBJ2-4, the V gene TRBV20-1, with 8 bases fitting TRBD1. The CDR3 is 13 residues long. Germline-derived CDR1 and CDR2 are DFQATT and SNEGSKA (reference sequence). V lost 4 bases to trimming and J lost 5 bases; unmatched junction nucleotides: 4. This chain's CDR3 is CSATGQEQNIQYF. CDR3 in DNA: TGCAGTGCTACGGGACAGGAACAAAACATTCAGTACTTC.

This clonotype was seen repeatedly, ten times or more. The chain combines TRBV20-1 with TRBJ1-3; D not resolved. V dropped 1 base and J dropped 4 bases, with 8 bases sitting between them. CDR1 DFQATT and CDR2 SNEGSKA come from the germline V gene (reference sequence). There are 13 residues in the CDR3. In DNA, the CDR3 is TGCAGTGCTAGAGGGGTCAGGGGAAACACCATATATTTT. Protein product: CSARGVRGNTIYF.

This clonotype has at least ten counts. The chain couples TRBV9 to TRBJ1-5, with 7 positions matching TRBD1. This CDR3 region has 16 residues. The J segment lost 5 bases and the V segment lost 0 bases, leaving 8 bases of the junction unmatched. The V gene's germline CDR1 is SGDLS and CDR2 YYNGEE. CDR3 DNA: TGTGCCAGCAGCGTAGATGCAGGGGGAGGGGATCAGCCCCAGCATTTT. Translation gives CASSVDAGGGDQPQHF.

This clonotype was counted many times. The chain links TRBV5-1 to TRBJ2-7, with TRBD2 matching 14 bases. V lost 4 bases, J lost 6 bases, and 6 bases stayed unmatched. The germline CDR1 and CDR2 sequences are SGHRS and YFSETQ. The CDR3 runs 15 residues. Here the CDR3 DNA reads TGCGCCAGCAGCGCGGGACTAGCGGGAGTGTTCGAGCAGTACTTC. Its translation: CASSAGLAGVFEQYF.

The V gene is TRBV6-6, the J gene TRBJ1-2, with D hard to call. Germline lookup yields CDR1 MNHNY and CDR2 SVGAGI (reference sequence). The CDR3 has 10 amino acids. V was pared by 5 bases and J by 6 bases, with 4 bases between. This chain's CDR3 is CASSQDGYTF. In DNA, the CDR3 is TGTGCCAGCAGTCAAGATGGCTACACCTTC.

The CDR3 bases are TGTGCCAGCAGCTTGGAAGTGGAGACCCAGTACTTC. Its translation: CASSLEVETQYF. This rearrangement joins TRBV7-6 to TRBJ2-5; D is ambiguous. CDR1 and CDR2 (germline): SGHVS, FNYEAQ. V lost 3 bases and J lost 5, with 7 bases in between. There are 12 residues in the CDR3.

This clonotype has a handful of counts. The CDR3 DNA follows: TGTGCCAGCAGCCCTGGACAGGGGTCTTCCTATAATTCACCCCTCCACTTT. Protein product: CASSPGQGSSYNSPLHF. The V and J genes are TRBV12-3 or TRBV12-4 and TRBJ1-6; TRBD1 matches at 9 bases. The CDR3 sequence is 17 residues long. J gave up 1 base and V 6 bases, and 7 bases lay outside the gene matches.